The 29 T cell receptor beta chains below were found in one sample sequenced in a study of blood T cell repertoires in COVID-19. This table comes from immunoSEQ multiplex PCR, and its TCRdb copy is limited to in-frame clones, with some not included. The sample includes tens of thousands of clones, around 82% of them seen just once. The specimen sequenced was peripheral blood. The receptors derive from a man older than 75 with COVID-19, enrolled during active disease.

This clone was seen only once. This may come from a read error, since a much larger clone is one base off. Other DNA sequences in this sample translate to the same CDR3. The chain is built from TRBV7-8 and TRBJ1-4; D not certain. CDR3 length: 15 amino acids. The germline V gene has CDR1 SGHVS and CDR2 FQNEAQ. Here the CDR3 DNA reads TGTGCCAGTAGCTTAAATACCGGAACTAATGAAAAACTGTTTTTT. Protein sequence: CASSLNTGTNEKLFF.

The chain combines TRBV11-2 with TRBJ2-1; tentatively, D is TRBD2 (5 bases). The CDR3 spans 13 residues. CDR1 is SGHAT, CDR2 FQNNGV, per germline. V lost 6 bases and J lost 3, with 9 bases in between. The CDR3 bases are TGTGCCAGCAGTCTTACTAGCTACAATGAGCAGTTCTTC. It is translated as CASSLTSYNEQFF. Full variable domain (outside the CDR3, taken from reference TRBV11-2 and TRBJ2-1): EAGVAQSPRYKIIEKRQSVAFWCNPISGHATLYWYQQILGQGPKLLIQFQNNGVVDDSQLPKDRFSAERLKGVDSTLKIQPAKLEDSAVYLCASSLTSYNEQFFGPGTRLTVL.

The chain couples TRBV19 to TRBJ2-1; D is possibly TRBD2 (5 bases). The CDR3 is made up of 15 amino acids. V lost 7 bases and J 0 bases, leaving 13 bases between the germline ends. The germline gives CDR1 LNHDA, CDR2 SQIVND (reference sequence). CDR3 sequence reads: CASTPGSSSYNEQFF. The CDR3 nucleotides are TGTGCCAGTACCCCGGGGTCGAGCTCCTACAATGAGCAGTTCTTC.

The rearrangement links TRBV11-3 to TRBJ1-3; D remains ambiguous. The CDR3 contains 14 residues. Per germline, CDR1 SGHNT and CDR2 YENEEA. Between the trimmed V and J ends, which lost 3 bases and 0 bases, there was a span of 6 bases. The CDR3 protein is CASSLGNSGNTIYF. The CDR3 DNA is TGTGCCAGCAGCTTGGGCAACTCTGGAAACACCATATATTTT.

This chain links TRBV7-2 with TRBJ2-5, with D possibly being TRBD2 (5 bases). Germline loops: CDR1 SGHTA, CDR2 FQGNSA. The CDR3 consists of 14 residues. Trimming stripped 3 bases from V and 4 bases from J, with 12 bases between. The CDR3, as DNA: TGTGCCAGCAGCTTCCGAAGAGGGAGAGAGACCCAGTACTTC. Protein sequence: CASSFRRGRETQYF.

This chain connects TRBV25-1 to TRBJ1-1; 7 bases agree with TRBD1. CDR3 length: 15 residues. Germline CDR1 reads MGHDK; CDR2 reads SYGVNS. After removal of 5 bases from V and 0 bases from J, the junction contained 6 bases not matched to a gene. The DNA for the CDR3 is TGTGCCAGCAGTCTCGGGACAGCAGTGAACACTGAAGCTTTCTTT. This gives the protein CASSLGTAVNTEAFF.

The rearrangement joins TRBV7-2 to TRBJ1-2, with TRBD1 matching over 9 bases. Germline lookup yields CDR1 SGHTA and CDR2 FQGNSA. J lost 2 bases, V lost 5 bases, and 3 bases had no gene match. The CDR3 sequence is 14 residues long. As DNA, the CDR3 is TGTGCCAGCAGCAAGGGACAGGGAAACTATGGCTACACCTTC. It yields the protein CASSKGQGNYGYTF.

The genes are TRBV6-6 and TRBJ1-1; 9 nucleotides line up with TRBD1. Germline CDR1 is MNHNY and CDR2 is SVGAGI (reference sequence). V shed 7 bases, J shed 3 bases, and the junction held 6 bases outside the gene matches. The CDR3 sequence is 14 residues long. CDR3 sequence reads: CASNRQGVDTEAFF. The CDR3 nucleotides are TGTGCCAGCAACCGACAGGGGGTGGACACTGAAGCTTTCTTT.

The chain uses TRBV11-2 and TRBJ2-1, with D unclear. This CDR3 spans 15 amino acids. CDR1 is SGHAT, CDR2 FQNNGV, per germline. V was clipped by 5 bases and J by 0 bases, with 11 bases between them. The CDR3: CASSLLQTSYNEQFF. The CDR3 DNA follows: TGTGCCAGCAGCCTCTTACAGACCTCCTACAATGAGCAGTTCTTC.

This clone is a singleton in its sample. The chain joins TRBV19 to TRBJ2-7; D perhaps matches TRBD2 (7 bases). Trimming removed 10 bases at V and 2 bases at J, with 15 bases between. Germline V gene lookup returns CDR1 LNHDA and CDR2 SQIVND (reference sequence). The CDR3 is 13 amino acids. CDR3 residues: CATGGGGPYEQYF. In nucleotides, the CDR3 is TGTGCCACCGGAGGGGGGGGGCCCTACGAGCAGTACTTC.

The table lists this clone with a count of one. The rearrangement joins TRBV5-6 to TRBJ1-1, with 9 bases lining up with TRBD1. J lost 8 bases, V lost 0 bases, and 2 bases had no gene match. Germline V gene data show CDR1 as SGHDT and CDR2 as YYEEEE. This CDR3 is built from 13 residues. The CDR3 here is CASSLGTGEEAFF. The CDR3 DNA sequence: TGTGCCAGCAGCTTGGGGACAGGGGAAGAAGCTTTCTTT.

The V call is TRBV19, the J call TRBJ2-3; TRBD2 is a possible D gene (6 bases). CDR1 LNHDA and CDR2 SQIVND come from the germline V gene (reference sequence). CDR3 length equals 15 residues. Trimming removed 1 base from V and 2 bases from J, with 10 bases in between. CDR3 sequence reads: CASSIAGGPTDTQYF. CDR3 nucleotides: TGTGCCAGTAGTATAGCCGGAGGGCCCACAGATACGCAGTATTTT.

CDR3 amino acids: CASSQESVNSPLHF. CDR3 sequence (DNA): TGCGCCAGCAGCCAAGAGTCAGTAAATTCACCCCTCCACTTT. The chain combines TRBV4-3 with TRBJ1-6; D remains unclear. This CDR3 contains 14 residues. Germline CDR1 LGHNA, CDR2 YSLEER. V was clipped by 0 bases and J by 7 bases, with 7 bases between them.

The rearrangement links TRBV5-1 to TRBJ1-2; 8 nucleotides align to TRBD1. The CDR3 runs 16 residues. The V and J ends lost 4 bases and 4 bases, in that order; junction bases with no gene match: 12. Per germline, CDR1 SGHRS and CDR2 YFSETQ. As DNA, the CDR3 is TGCGCCAGCAGCCCCGGGCCGACAGGGGCCCCCTATGGCTACACCTTC. Amino acid sequence: CASSPGPTGAPYGYTF.

V is TRBV24-1 and J is TRBJ2-1, with 15 bases fitting TRBD2. This CDR3 comprises 17 residues. Germline V CDR1 and CDR2: KGHDR, SFDVKD. Germline trimming cut 0 bases from V and 6 bases from J; bases unmatched to any gene: 2. The DNA of the CDR3 is TGTGCCACCAGTGATTTGAGGGGACTAGCGGGGGGCAATGAGCAGTTCTTC. Translation: CATSDLRGLAGGNEQFF.

The V call is TRBV7-2, the J call TRBJ1-2, with 8 bases aligning to TRBD1. Germline CDR1 and CDR2: SGHTA and FQGNSA. The CDR3 runs to 16 residues. J was trimmed by 4 bases and V by 5 bases; bases with no gene match: 12. The CDR3 spells CASSPQVTGGSYGYTF. CDR3 DNA sequence: TGTGCCAGCAGCCCCCAGGTCACAGGGGGTTCCTATGGCTACACCTTC.

The chain joins TRBV24-1 to TRBJ1-2; perhaps TRBD1 as D (5 bases). This CDR3 spans 17 amino acids. Trimming removed 0 bases from V and 4 bases from J, with 17 bases in between. Germline CDR1 is KGHDR and CDR2 is SFDVKD. The CDR3 nucleotides are TGTGCCACCAGTGATTTGGGGGAGCCGGGAGGGGTCTATGGCTACACCTTC. The encoded protein is CATSDLGEPGGVYGYTF.

CDR3 coding DNA: TGTGCCAGCAGCCAGGGACAGGGGAACACTGAAGCTTTCTTT. Encoded protein: CASSQGQGNTEAFF. This chain joins TRBV7-9 and TRBJ1-1; 9 nucleotides align to TRBD1. J lost 1 base, V lost 5 bases, and 2 bases had no gene match. This CDR3 is 14 amino acids long. Germline V gene lookup returns CDR1 SEHNR and CDR2 FQNEAQ (reference sequence).

V is TRBV27 and J is TRBJ1-5, with TRBD1 identical over 8 bases. The CDR3 consists of 14 residues. The junction had 5 bases not matched to a gene; V was cut back by 5 bases and J by 5 bases. CDR1 MNHEY and CDR2 SMNVEV come from the germline V gene (reference sequence). The CDR3 loop is CASSPDRAYQPQHF. DNA for the CDR3: TGTGCCAGCAGTCCGGACAGGGCTTATCAGCCCCAGCATTTT.

In DNA form, the CDR3 reads TGTGCCACCAGCAGGGTGGACAGTCCTCAAGAGACCCAGTACTTC. It specifies CATSRVDSPQETQYF. The genes are TRBV15 and TRBJ2-5, with D possibly matching TRBD1 (6 bases). V was shortened by 3 bases and J by 2 bases, with 13 bases between the two germline ends. The CDR3 covers 15 residues. CDR1 is LNHNV and CDR2 is YYDKDF in the germline V gene (reference sequence).

The rearrangement joins TRBV18 to TRBJ2-7; D may be TRBD1 (6 bases). The germline V gene encodes CDR1 KGHSH and CDR2 LQKENI. The V gene lost 3 bases and the J gene lost 2 bases, with 17 bases spanning the gap. This CDR3 is 16 amino acids long. The CDR3 is CASSPSTGSAPYEQYF. The CDR3 region has the DNA TGTGCCAGCTCACCGTCTACAGGGAGTGCCCCCTACGAGCAGTACTTC.

The rearrangement links TRBV9 to TRBJ2-2, with 8 bases fitting TRBD1. The CDR3 has 15 amino acids. Trimming took 5 bases from V and 3 from J; bases not matched to a gene: 6. Germline assignment: CDR1 SGDLS and CDR2 YYNGEE. The DNA for the CDR3 is TGTGCCAGCAGACCTAACAGGGGGGACACCGGGGAGCTGTTTTTT. Translated: CASRPNRGDTGELFF.

This clone was seen a few times. The V call is TRBV6-1, the J call TRBJ1-2, with 9 positions matching TRBD1. The CDR3 totals 16 residues. CDR1 and CDR2 (germline): MNHNS, SASEGT. V lost 1 base, J lost 2 bases, and 5 bases stayed unmatched. In DNA form, the CDR3 reads TGTGCCAGCAGTGAAGGGACAGGGGCTACCAACTATGGCTACACCTTC. Translated: CASSEGTGATNYGYTF.

This clone has a handful of counts. The chain links TRBV13 to TRBJ1-6; D unclear. CDR3 length: 12 amino acids. The V and J ends lost 0 bases and 12 bases respectively, with 6 bases between them. CDR1 is PRHDT, CDR2 FYEKMQ, per germline (reference sequence). The CDR3 region is CASSLGRLPLHF. For the CDR3, the DNA is TGTGCCAGCAGCTTAGGCAGGTTACCCCTCCACTTT.

The V call is TRBV5-1, the J call TRBJ2-1; D uncertain. The V end lost 4 bases, the J end lost 4 bases, and 12 bases lay between the germline ends. CDR3 length: 14 residues. Germline V gives CDR1 SGHRS, CDR2 YFSETQ. The CDR3 loop is CASSITEIYNEQFF. The CDR3 DNA reads TGCGCCAGCAGCATAACAGAGATTTACAATGAGCAGTTCTTC.

The chain carries TRBV6-1 and TRBJ1-5; the D is unclear. This CDR3 has 14 amino acids. The V end was cut by 0 bases, the J end by 3 bases, with 6 bases between. Germline CDR1 is MNHNS and CDR2 is SASEGT. In DNA form, the CDR3 reads TGTGCCAGCAGTGAAGCGACACACAATCAGCCCCAGCATTTT. This translates into CASSEATHNQPQHF.

This clone came up once. This chain connects TRBV6-2 or TRBV6-3 to TRBJ1-2; D is possibly TRBD1 (6 bases). The CDR3 has 15 amino acids. V lost 5 bases, J lost 1 base, and 14 bases lay in between. The germline gives CDR1 MNHEY, CDR2 SVGEGT. The CDR3 nucleotides read TGTGCCAGCAGTCCCCCGCCGGACAGTAACTATGGCTACACCTTC. Translated, it gives CASSPPPDSNYGYTF.

This CDR3 is CASSTGTGASPLHF. CDR3 DNA sequence: TGTGCCAGCAGTACCGGGACAGGGGCCTCACCCCTCCACTTT. V usage is TRBV6-2 or TRBV6-3 and J usage is TRBJ1-6; 10 bases agree with TRBD1. Germline-derived CDR1 and CDR2 are MNHEY and SVGEGT. This CDR3 region has 14 residues. V lost 5 bases to trimming and J lost 10 bases; unmatched junction nucleotides: 5.

This sequence joins TRBV2 and TRBJ2-1; D is uncertain. This CDR3 has 15 residues. Germline V gives CDR1 SNHLY, CDR2 FYNNEI. The ends were cut back, 3 bases at V and 4 bases at J, with 13 bases in the middle. CDR3 residues: CASSEADPVYNEQFF. CDR3 bases: TGTGCCAGCAGTGAGGCGGATCCGGTATACAATGAGCAGTTCTTC.